This TCR beta chain was recovered during a study of T cells in Graves' hyperthyroidism and ophthalmopathy. Overall study: Any treatment followed the collection of peripheral blood at initial diagnosis.

It was RNA transcripts that yielded the amplified TCR beta CDR3 regions. TCR CDR3 underwent first-round RT-PCR with the HTBI primer set. A single record per CDR3 protein comes from TCRdb applying MiXCR to the multiplex PCR reads. Found here are around 600,000 distinct CDR3 sequences, 14% of them singletons; the top ten hold over 6%. This clonotype appeared many times. The receptor's source is a young woman with Graves' ophthalmopathy. Sequencing was carried out using blood.

The CDR3 here is CASSYHRASPTGNTIYF. CDR3 nucleotide sequence: TGTGCCAGCAGTTACCATCGGGCCTCGCCCACTGGAAACACCATATATTTT. The chain joins TRBV6-6 to TRBJ1-3; D gene unclear. The CDR3 loop spans 17 amino acids. V lost 2 bases to trimming and J lost 2 bases, with 16 bases between them. Germline V gene data show CDR1 as MNHNY and CDR2 as SVGAGI (reference sequence).